This T cell receptor (beta chain) is from a study of CD8 T cells in Susac syndrome. Background on the study: The sequenced Susac syndrome patients included about six who had clinically active disease and fewer than 10 who were in remission.

This clonotype was detected once. An amount of RNA that ranged from roughly 0.45 to 1 ug was reverse transcribed with random hexamers. TCRdb ran MiXCR on the immunoSEQ multiplex PCR reads and lists one entry per CDR3 protein. The sample has over 130,000 distinct CDR3 sequences; roughly 94% are singletons. CDR3 length: 13 residues. Germline-derived CDR1 and CDR2 are SGHRS and YFSETQ. The trim removed 1 base at V and 4 bases at J, leaving 0 bases unmatched. Sequencing input: CD4+ T cells from PBMCs. The receptor was isolated from a human donor with Susac syndrome. The chain carries TRBV5-1 and TRBJ2-7, with 9 bases that match TRBD2. CDR3 nucleotides: TGCGCCAGCAGCTTGAGCGGGAGGTACGAGCAGTACTTC. Encoded protein: CASSLSGRYEQYF.